Following are 23 T cell receptor beta chains from one sample sequenced in a study of identical twins. TCRdb passed the 5' RACE reads through MiXCR, listing each CDR3 protein once. The sample holds hundreds of thousands of distinct CDR3 sequences, 8.6% seen once. These data also formed part of another study, on yellow fever vaccine responses in identical twins.

Material for sequencing was PBMCs. These receptors were collected from a woman under 30 in good health.

In its sample, this clonotype was seen a few times. This sequence joins TRBV15 and TRBJ2-1, with D maybe TRBD2 (6 bases). V lost 1 base and J lost 0, with 10 bases in between. The CDR3 runs 16 residues. Germline V gives CDR1 LNHNV, CDR2 YYDKDF (reference sequence). The CDR3 spells CATSRGNSGSYNEQFF. Written as DNA, the CDR3 is TGTGCCACCAGCAGAGGGAATAGCGGCTCCTACAATGAGCAGTTCTTC.

This chain connects TRBV5-1 to TRBJ2-7; the D call may be TRBD1 or TRBD2 (5 bases each). The CDR3 length is 14 residues. Germline V gives CDR1 SGHRS, CDR2 YFSETQ. Trimming took off 0 bases at V and 5 bases at J, with 12 bases between the two ends. CDR3 loop: CASSLGDVGDEQYF. The DNA of the CDR3 is TGCGCCAGCAGCTTGGGGGACGTAGGGGACGAGCAGTACTTC. The full variable domain, in which reference TRBV5-1 and TRBJ2-7 provide the parts outside the CDR3, is KAGVTQTPRYLIKTRGQQVTLSCSPISGHRSVSWYQQTPGQGLQFLFEYFSETQRNKGNFPGRFSGRQFSNSRSEMNVSTLELGDSALYLCASSLGDVGDEQYFGPGTRLTVT.

At least ten counts were recorded for this clonotype. A read error may produce the germline difference seen at one junction end. The chain carries TRBV7-2 and TRBJ2-7; D is tentatively TRBD1 or TRBD2 (6 bases each). CDR1 and CDR2 (germline): SGHTA, FQGNSA. The CDR3 runs to 14 residues. The CDR3 nucleotides are TGTGCCAGCAGTTTAGGGGGGAACTCCTACGAGCAGTACTTC. This gives the protein CASSLGGNSYEQYF.

CDR3 residues: CASSESGGFRQETQYF. The CDR3 DNA reads TGTGCCAGCAGTGAATCAGGCGGATTTCGCCAAGAGACCCAGTACTTC. The chain uses TRBV25-1 and TRBJ2-5; D unresolved. CDR1 and CDR2 (germline): MGHDK, SYGVNS. This CDR3 region has 16 residues. The V and J ends lost 1 base and 1 base respectively, with 13 bases between them.

This clonotype occurred a few times. The J gene is TRBJ2-5, the V gene TRBV12-3 or TRBV12-4; D is undetermined. The CDR3 loop spans 12 amino acids. V gave up 7 bases and J gave up 5 bases, with 11 bases separating them. The CDR3 here is CASTRLGETQYF. CDR3 nucleotide sequence: TGTGCCAGCACCCGATTAGGGGAGACCCAGTACTTC.

DNA of the CDR3: TGTGCCAGCAGTCCACGGTCCCGAGTCACAGATACGCAGTATTTT. Its protein is CASSPRSRVTDTQYF. This sequence joins TRBV27 and TRBJ2-3; D remains unclear. Germline CDR1 and CDR2: MNHEY and SMNVEV (reference sequence). The CDR3 runs 15 residues. Trimming shortened V by 5 bases and J by 2 bases, and 14 bases separated the two germline ends.

This clonotype occurred a few times. This chain uses TRBV20-1 with TRBJ1-4; perhaps TRBD1 as D (6 bases). This CDR3 is built from 13 residues. Germline CDR1 is DFQATT and CDR2 is SNEGSKA (reference sequence). The V gene lost 6 bases and the J gene lost 0 bases, with 8 bases spanning the gap. The CDR3 here is CSAGQPTNEKLFF. The DNA for the CDR3 is TGCAGTGCCGGACAGCCAACTAATGAAAAACTGTTTTTT.

This clonotype showed up many times. The V call is TRBV9, the J call TRBJ2-3, with 15 nucleotides matching TRBD2. This CDR3 has 17 amino acids. The ends lost 3 bases at V and 4 bases at J; junction bases unmatched: 6. Germline V gene data show CDR1 as SGDLS and CDR2 as YYNGEE. CDR3 bases: TGTGCCAGCAGCGACGGGACTAGCGGGGGGCCCGCAGATACGCAGTATTTT. Translation: CASSDGTSGGPADTQYF.

This clonotype was counted ten times or more. V is TRBV5-1 and J is TRBJ2-1; 10 nucleotides agree with TRBD1. The CDR3 runs to 16 residues. The V segment lost 4 bases and the J segment 3 bases; nucleotides outside the gene matches: 7. Germline loops: CDR1 SGHRS, CDR2 YFSETQ. The CDR3 coding sequence is TGCGCCAGCAGCAGTAGACAGGGGGCGGACTACAATGAGCAGTTCTTC. It translates to CASSSRQGADYNEQFF.

The J gene is TRBJ2-3, the V gene TRBV4-2; 10 bases agree with TRBD2. The CDR3 consists of 18 residues. V trimming: 3 bases; J trimming: 3 bases; junction bases outside the gene matches: 12. Germline assignment: CDR1 LGHNA and CDR2 YNFKEQ. CDR3 DNA: TGTGCCAGCAGCCAGGGGGAAGCGGGGGGGCCTGGAACAGATACGCAGTATTTT. Encoded protein: CASSQGEAGGPGTDTQYF.

This clonotype was counted only a few times. This chain uses TRBV5-6 with TRBJ2-5; TRBD1 agrees at 7 bases. Trimming took 2 bases from V and 3 from J; bases not matched to a gene: 16. The CDR3 totals 18 residues. Germline V gene data show CDR1 as SGHDT and CDR2 as YYEEEE. Here the CDR3 reads CASSFLTGLWHSEETQYF. The CDR3, as DNA: TGTGCCAGCAGCTTCTTGACAGGGTTGTGGCATTCCGAAGAGACCCAGTACTTC.

The CDR3, as DNA: TGTGCCAGCCAAAGCAGTCCGGGACTAGTCGTGACTCCTAGCACAGATACGCAGTATTTT. This translates into CASQSSPGLVVTPSTDTQYF. V gene TRBV27 combines with J gene TRBJ2-3, with 8 bases aligning to TRBD2. Germline CDR1 and CDR2: MNHEY and SMNVEV (reference sequence). Trimming cost V 8 bases and J 0 bases; bases outside gene matches: 22. There are 20 residues in the CDR3.

This clonotype was observed at least ten times. The chain has TRBV7-9 and TRBJ2-5; D gene unclear. Trimming left V 5 bases short and J 4 bases short, with 8 bases between. CDR3 length equals 12 residues. Germline V gives CDR1 SEHNR, CDR2 FQNEAQ (reference sequence). The DNA for the CDR3 is TGTGCCAGCAGCAGAGAGCGAGAGACCCAGTACTTC. This translates into CASSRERETQYF.

The chain has TRBV5-1 and TRBJ2-7; a weak D match, TRBD2 (7 bases). Trimming took off 0 bases at V and 3 bases at J, with 13 bases between the two ends. The CDR3 consists of 15 residues. In germline, CDR1 is SGHRS, CDR2 YFSETQ. The CDR3 DNA is TGCGCCAGCAGCTTGGCGGGGGGCGAGATCTACGAGCAGTACTTC. The encoded protein is CASSLAGGEIYEQYF.

V usage is TRBV11-2 and J usage is TRBJ2-7; weak D call: TRBD1 (5 bases). This CDR3 spans 14 amino acids. The V end was cut by 2 bases, the J end by 4 bases, with 12 bases between. In germline, CDR1 is SGHAT, CDR2 FQNNGV. The CDR3 sequence: CASSLIMTAYEQYF. DNA for the CDR3: TGTGCCAGCAGCTTAATCATGACAGCATACGAGCAGTACTTC.

The chain links TRBV20-1 to TRBJ1-2, with TRBD1 matching 7 bases. The length of the CDR3 is 13 residues. Germline assignment: CDR1 DFQATT and CDR2 SNEGSKA (reference sequence). V lost 4 bases to trimming and J lost 4 bases; unmatched junction nucleotides: 6. The chain's CDR3 is CSANRGLSYGYTF. For the CDR3, the DNA is TGCAGTGCTAACAGGGGATTAAGCTATGGCTACACCTTC.

The chain joins TRBV27 to TRBJ2-1; no clear D. Germline V gives CDR1 MNHEY, CDR2 SMNVEV (reference sequence). The CDR3 loop spans 15 amino acids. The V gene lost 5 bases and the J gene lost 5 bases, with 16 bases spanning the gap. The CDR3 loop is CASSPSVGWDNEQFF. CDR3 nucleotides: TGTGCCAGCAGTCCCTCGGTAGGGTGGGACAATGAGCAGTTCTTC.

The genes are TRBV5-1 and TRBJ2-4; 8 positions match TRBD1. CDR3 length: 14 residues. The germline V gene has CDR1 SGHRS and CDR2 YFSETQ. V shed 3 bases, J shed 3 bases, and the junction held 2 bases outside the gene matches. Here the CDR3 DNA reads TGCGCCAGCAGCTCACAGGGGGTCAAAAACATTCAGTACTTC. Protein: CASSSQGVKNIQYF.

This clonotype has at least ten counts. The gene calls are TRBV10-3 and TRBJ2-1; possibly TRBD1 for D (6 bases). The CDR3 sequence is 15 residues long. Germline V gene sequence: CDR1 ENHRY, CDR2 SYGVKD. V lost 4 bases and J lost 7, with 17 bases in between. The CDR3 DNA reads as TGTGCCATCAGTGTTAACAGGGAAGGACCGAATGAGCAGTTCTTC. This codes for CAISVNREGPNEQFF.

This clonotype occurred many times. The J gene is TRBJ2-3, the V gene TRBV7-8, with TRBD2 matching 10 bases. CDR3 length: 15 amino acids. The V segment lost 4 bases and the J segment 3 bases; nucleotides outside the gene matches: 4. Germline values: CDR1 SGHVS, CDR2 FQNEAQ. DNA of the CDR3: TGTGCCAGCAGCTCAGCTAGCGGGAGAACAGATACGCAGTATTTT. Residues: CASSSASGRTDTQYF.

This clonotype was observed many times. J is TRBJ2-1 and V is TRBV6-5, with a possible D match to TRBD2 (6 bases). The germline V gene encodes CDR1 MNHEY and CDR2 SVGAGI. This CDR3 contains 12 residues. Trimming pared 6 bases from V and 9 bases from J, leaving 12 bases between. The CDR3 nucleotides read TGTGCCAGCAGATACATGGGGGGTGAGCAGTTCTTC. Its protein product is CASRYMGGEQFF.

The chain recombines TRBV9 with TRBJ1-2; D is unresolved. This CDR3 has 17 residues. The germline gives CDR1 SGDLS, CDR2 YYNGEE. V lost 0 bases to trimming and J lost 1 base, with 16 bases between them. CDR3 sequence reads: CASSVEVGGSDNYGYTF. Written as DNA, the CDR3 is TGTGCCAGCAGCGTAGAGGTTGGTGGGTCCGATAACTATGGCTACACCTTC.

This clonotype was seen repeatedly, ten times or more. The chain carries TRBV29-1 and TRBJ2-5; 11 nucleotides align to TRBD1. Germline V gene lookup returns CDR1 SQVTM and CDR2 ANQGSEA. The CDR3 is made up of 14 amino acids. V was pared by 5 bases and J by 4 bases, with 6 bases of the junction left unmatched. For the CDR3, the DNA is TGCAGCGTTCCGGACAGGGGGCGAGGAGAGACCCAGTACTTC. Its translation is CSVPDRGRGETQYF.